This T cell receptor beta chain was captured in a study of blood T cell repertoires in COVID-19. Generated by immunoSEQ multiplex PCR, the TCRdb table keeps only in-frame clones and is missing some. The sample yields approximately 320,000 clones, roughly 87% seen once. The CDR3 totals 15 residues. The germline V gene has CDR1 SGHNT and CDR2 YENEEA. After removal of 0 bases from V and 6 bases from J, the junction contained 4 bases not matched to a gene. Across 20 to 25 US areas, participants ranged in age from 18 to 89 years. Cohorts were assigned according to the clinical history that participants reported. Recovery meant two consecutive negative NP/OP PCR tests, professional clearance, or resolved symptoms.

The TCR originated in a woman aged 18-29 years who had recovered from COVID-19. V is TRBV11-3 and J is TRBJ2-2; 7 bases fit TRBD1. The sequenced sample consisted of PBMCs or T cells enriched from blood (not recorded which). The CDR3 loop reads CASSLEGQWAGELFF. CDR3 DNA sequence: TGTGCCAGCAGCTTAGAGGGACAGTGGGCCGGGGAGCTGTTTTTT.